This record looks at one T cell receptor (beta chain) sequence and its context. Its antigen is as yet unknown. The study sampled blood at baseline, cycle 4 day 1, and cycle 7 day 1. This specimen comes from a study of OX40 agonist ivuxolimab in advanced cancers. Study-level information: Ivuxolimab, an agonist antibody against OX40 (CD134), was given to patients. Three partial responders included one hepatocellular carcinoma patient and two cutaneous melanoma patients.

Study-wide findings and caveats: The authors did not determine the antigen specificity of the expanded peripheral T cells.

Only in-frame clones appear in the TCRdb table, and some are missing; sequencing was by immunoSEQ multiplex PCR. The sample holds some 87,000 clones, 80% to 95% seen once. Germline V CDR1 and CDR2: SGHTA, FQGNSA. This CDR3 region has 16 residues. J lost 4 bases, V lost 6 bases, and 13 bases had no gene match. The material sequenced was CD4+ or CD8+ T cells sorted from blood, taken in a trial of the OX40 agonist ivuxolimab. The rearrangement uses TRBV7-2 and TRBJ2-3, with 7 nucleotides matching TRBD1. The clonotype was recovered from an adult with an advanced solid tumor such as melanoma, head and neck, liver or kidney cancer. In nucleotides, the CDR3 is TGTGCCAGCAGTCCGGAAACAGGGGCTTGGGCAGATACGCAGTATTTT. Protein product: CASSPETGAWADTQYF.